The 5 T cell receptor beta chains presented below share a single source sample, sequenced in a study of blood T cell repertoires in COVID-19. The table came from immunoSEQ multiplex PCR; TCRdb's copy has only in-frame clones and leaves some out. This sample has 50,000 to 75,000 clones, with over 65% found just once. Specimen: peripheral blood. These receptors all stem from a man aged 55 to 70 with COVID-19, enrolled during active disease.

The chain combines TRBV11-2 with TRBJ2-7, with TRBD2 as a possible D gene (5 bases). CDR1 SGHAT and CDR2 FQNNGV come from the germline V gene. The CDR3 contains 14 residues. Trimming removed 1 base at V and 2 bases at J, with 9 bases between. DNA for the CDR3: TGTGCCAGCAGCTTAGCACTAGATACCTACGAGCAGTACTTC. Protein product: CASSLALDTYEQYF.

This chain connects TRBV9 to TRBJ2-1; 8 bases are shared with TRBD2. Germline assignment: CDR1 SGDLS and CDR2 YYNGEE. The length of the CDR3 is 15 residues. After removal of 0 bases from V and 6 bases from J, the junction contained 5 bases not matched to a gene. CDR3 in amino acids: CASSVVGTSGNEQFF. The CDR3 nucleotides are TGTGCCAGCAGCGTAGTCGGGACTAGTGGCAATGAGCAGTTCTTC.

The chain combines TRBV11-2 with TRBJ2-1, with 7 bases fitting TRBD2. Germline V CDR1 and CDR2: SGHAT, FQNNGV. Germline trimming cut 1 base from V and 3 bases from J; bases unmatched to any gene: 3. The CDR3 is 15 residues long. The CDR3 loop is CASSLVAGYYNEQFF. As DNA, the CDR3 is TGTGCCAGCAGCTTAGTAGCGGGCTACTACAATGAGCAGTTCTTC.

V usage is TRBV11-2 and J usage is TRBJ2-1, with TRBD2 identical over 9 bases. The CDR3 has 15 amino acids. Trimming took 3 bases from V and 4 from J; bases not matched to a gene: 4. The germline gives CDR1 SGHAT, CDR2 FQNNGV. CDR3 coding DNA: TGTGCCAGCAGCTTCTCTAGCGGGGTGTACAATGAGCAGTTCTTC. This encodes CASSFSSGVYNEQFF.

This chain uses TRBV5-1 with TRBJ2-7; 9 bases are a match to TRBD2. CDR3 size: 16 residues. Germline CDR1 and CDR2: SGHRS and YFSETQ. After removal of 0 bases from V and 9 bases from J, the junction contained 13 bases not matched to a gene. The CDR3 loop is CASSLEASGTPTGQYF. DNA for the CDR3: TGCGCCAGCAGCTTGGAGGCTAGCGGGACCCCTACGGGGCAGTACTTC.